The present entry profiles one T cell receptor beta chain with its context. Its antigen is not known. Germline V gives CDR1 SEHNR, CDR2 FQNEAQ (reference sequence). The CDR3 consists of 15 residues. V was clipped by 5 bases and J by 4 bases, with 17 bases between them. A heparinised blood draw that averaged around 0.12 L was obtained once from each donor. CD4+ naive, central memory, regulatory and stem cell-like memory cells were sorted via CD45RO/CCR7/CD25/CD127/CD95/CD27. Each sorted population was over 98% pure. This sample stems from a study of beta chain features in type 1 diabetes. Overall study results and limits: People with Type 1 diabetes carried modestly yet significantly shorter TCRB CDR3s in all four CD4+ subsets.

Reverse transcription of all isolated RNA meant that expressed TCRB transcripts were sequenced. The table came from immunoSEQ multiplex PCR; TCRdb's copy has only in-frame clones and leaves some out. The repertoire consists of about 390,000 clones, with 8% to 10% occurring once and the leading ten covering roughly 0.54%. The clonotype was recovered from a man aged 25-40 years with type 1 diabetes. The chain is built from TRBV7-9 and TRBJ2-5, with a weak D call TRBD2 (6 bases). Material: central memory CD4+ T cells from blood. The CDR3 protein is CASSLLGLDTETQYF. CDR3 coding DNA: TGTGCCAGCAGCCTTCTGGGACTCGATACAGAGACCCAGTACTTC.